A single sample gave rise to the 29 T cell receptor beta chains below, sequenced in a study of monozygotic twins with inflammatory bowel disease. TCRdb derives one entry per CDR3 protein from the 5' RACE reads, leaving out DNA. The sample data list some 170,000 distinct CDR3 sequences. The specimen sequenced was blood. The receptors stem from a human donor with ulcerative colitis or Crohn's disease, or a healthy co-twin of an affected twin (not recorded which).

The chain couples TRBV5-1 to TRBJ1-1; lacking DNA, the TRBD1 call made by TCRdb goes unchecked. CDR3 length equals 14 residues. In germline, CDR1 is SGHRS, CDR2 YFSETQ. CDR3 protein: CASKQGNLDTEAFF. Based on the CDR3 plus reference TRBV5-1 and TRBJ1-1, the full variable domain is KAGVTQTPRYLIKTRGQQVTLSCSPISGHRSVSWYQQTPGQGLQFLFEYFSETQRNKGNFPGRFSGRQFSNSRSEMNVSTLELGDSALYLCASKQGNLDTEAFFGQGTRLTVV.

The chain joins TRBV5-1 to TRBJ1-1; TCRdb's assignment of TRBD1 cannot be checked, as there is no DNA. Germline V lookup: CDR1 SGHRS, CDR2 YFSETQ. This CDR3 has 14 residues. CDR3 region: CASTLDRANTEAFF.

V and J are TRBV10-3 and TRBJ2-7; TCRdb lists TRBD1, though no DNA is available to test this call. The CDR3 has 16 amino acids. Per the germline V gene, CDR1 is ENHRY and CDR2 is SYGVKD. Here the CDR3 reads CAISESAQGQSYEQYF.

The chain carries TRBV6-1 and TRBJ1-4; TCRdb outputs TRBD1, but without DNA this stays unchecked. Per germline, CDR1 MNHNS and CDR2 SASEGT. The CDR3 runs to 15 residues. This CDR3 is CASSDPGAHREKLFF.

The chain combines TRBV7-8 with TRBJ2-1; the D call of TRBD1 rests on TCRdb alone, since no DNA is present to check it. The germline V gene encodes CDR1 SGHVS and CDR2 FQNEAQ. CDR3 size: 16 residues. The CDR3 loop reads CASSLDRDGLYNEQFF.

The J gene is TRBJ2-3, the V gene TRBV7-2; TCRdb designates TRBD1, a call that cannot be tested without DNA. Germline CDR1 reads SGHTA; CDR2 reads FQGNSA. The CDR3 sequence is 15 residues long. CDR3 sequence: CASSLYGGGVGTQYF. The full variable domain, with the rest looked up from reference TRBV7-2 and TRBJ2-3, is GAGVSQSPSNKVTEKGKDVELRCDPISGHTALYWYRQSLGQGLEFLIYFQGNSAPDKSGLPSDRFSAERTGGSVSTLTIQRTQQEDSAVYLCASSLYGGGVGTQYFGPGTRLTVL.

V usage is TRBV20-1 and J usage is TRBJ2-1; no DNA is available, so the TRBD2 call from TCRdb remains unchecked. The CDR3 has 15 residues. Germline V CDR1 and CDR2: DFQATT, SNEGSKA (reference sequence). The CDR3 here is CSASTSGRYNNEQFF.

The chain is built from TRBV3-1 and TRBJ1-1; TCRdb picks TRBD1, but there is no DNA to check that call. The CDR3 runs to 15 residues. Germline CDR1 and CDR2: LGHDT and YNNKEL (reference sequence). This CDR3 reads CASSPSGQGGTEAFF.

The V call is TRBV18, the J call TRBJ1-1; TCRdb reports TRBD1, a call that lacks DNA to check it against. The germline V gene encodes CDR1 KGHSH and CDR2 LQKENI. This CDR3 has 15 amino acids. The CDR3 here is CASSPITGGNTEAFF. Supplemented by reference TRBV18 and TRBJ1-1, the full variable domain reads NAGVMQNPRHLVRRRGQEARLRCSPMKGHSHVYWYRQLPEEGLKFMVYLQKENIIDESGMPKERFSAEFPKEGPSILRIQQVVRGDSAAYFCASSPITGGNTEAFFGQGTRLTVV.

The rearrangement joins TRBV7-2 to TRBJ2-2. CDR3 size: 14 residues. CDR1 is SGHTA and CDR2 is FQGNSA in the germline V gene. The CDR3 region is CASSLARDTGELFF.

This sequence joins TRBV5-1 and TRBJ2-1. The germline CDR1 and CDR2 sequences are SGHRS and YFSETQ. The CDR3 extends over 15 amino acids. This chain's CDR3 is CASSLGAGSYNEQFF.

The V and J genes are TRBV12-3 or TRBV12-4 and TRBJ1-2; without DNA, the TCRdb call of TRBD1 cannot be checked. The length of the CDR3 is 15 residues. The CDR3 loop reads CASSPSGGWVSGYTF.

The genes are TRBV19 and TRBJ1-5. The CDR3 contains 13 residues. CDR1 and CDR2 from the germline V gene are LNHDA and SQIVND (reference sequence). The CDR3 loop is CASRSEIFQPQHF.

The chain has TRBV10-3 and TRBJ1-2; the D gene TCRdb calls, TRBD1, cannot be checked with no DNA. Germline V gene lookup returns CDR1 ENHRY and CDR2 SYGVKD. This CDR3 is built from 14 residues. The CDR3 spells CAISEGRGNYGYTF.

V usage is TRBV7-2 and J usage is TRBJ2-2; absent DNA, TCRdb's TRBD2 call cannot be checked. Germline CDR1 is SGHTA and CDR2 is FQGNSA. The CDR3 runs 14 residues. The CDR3 sequence is CASSPGGEVGELFF.

The rearrangement links TRBV12-3 or TRBV12-4 to TRBJ2-1; TCRdb gives TRBD1 as the D gene, but with no DNA this cannot be confirmed. The CDR3 sequence is 12 residues long. CDR3 protein: CASSRTGNEQFF.

This chain uses TRBV4-1 with TRBJ2-1; checking the TCRdb D call of TRBD2 is not possible without DNA. Germline V lookup: CDR1 MGHRA, CDR2 YSYEKL. There are 15 residues in the CDR3. CDR3 loop: CASSPKREWANEQFF.

The chain is built from TRBV5-5 and TRBJ2-5; TCRdb's D call, TRBD1, is unchecked because there is no DNA. The CDR3 contains 18 residues. Germline V gene sequence: CDR1 SGHKS, CDR2 YYEKEE (reference sequence). The chain's CDR3 is CASSSTTSGTAVLETQYF. Full variable domain (remainder filled in from reference TRBV5-5 and TRBJ2-5): DAGVTQSPTHLIKTRGQQVTLRCSPISGHKSVSWYQQVLGQGPQFIFQYYEKEERGRGNFPDRFSARQFPNYSSELNVNALLLGDSALYLCASSSTTSGTAVLETQYFGPGTRLLVL.

The gene calls are TRBV20-1 and TRBJ2-5; TCRdb designates TRBD2, a call that cannot be tested without DNA. Germline V gives CDR1 DFQATT, CDR2 SNEGSKA (reference sequence). There are 13 residues in the CDR3. The CDR3 here is CSAPGGLQETQYF.

The chain uses TRBV5-1 and TRBJ2-3. In germline, CDR1 is SGHRS, CDR2 YFSETQ. The CDR3 consists of 14 residues. CDR3: CASSADGYTDTQYF. Combining the CDR3 with reference TRBV5-1 and TRBJ2-3 gives the whole variable domain KAGVTQTPRYLIKTRGQQVTLSCSPISGHRSVSWYQQTPGQGLQFLFEYFSETQRNKGNFPGRFSGRQFSNSRSEMNVSTLELGDSALYLCASSADGYTDTQYFGPGTRLTVL.

This chain joins TRBV15 and TRBJ1-4; no DNA is available, so the TRBD1 call from TCRdb remains unchecked. This CDR3 has 14 residues. The germline V gene has CDR1 LNHNV and CDR2 YYDKDF (reference sequence). This CDR3 reads CATSRGRGDEKLFF.

This rearrangement joins TRBV3-1 to TRBJ2-7. CDR3 length: 13 residues. The germline V gene encodes CDR1 LGHDT and CDR2 YNNKEL (reference sequence). The CDR3 loop reads CASSRGNDYEQYF.

The chain employs TRBV20-1 and TRBJ2-7; the D call of TRBD2 rests on TCRdb alone, since no DNA is present to check it. CDR3 length: 14 residues. Per the germline V gene, CDR1 is DFQATT and CDR2 is SNEGSKA (reference sequence). The CDR3 loop is CSASSSGDAYEQYF.

J is TRBJ2-7 and V is TRBV5-1; without DNA, the TCRdb call of TRBD1 cannot be checked. This CDR3 is built from 12 residues. Germline V gives CDR1 SGHRS, CDR2 YFSETQ. The CDR3 loop is CASSSRGYEQYF.

The V gene is TRBV27, the J gene TRBJ2-7; with no DNA, the TCRdb D assignment of TRBD1 cannot be verified. The CDR3 covers 13 residues. Per germline, CDR1 MNHEY and CDR2 SMNVEV (reference sequence). The CDR3: CASSGGWGYEQYF.

The rearrangement joins TRBV20-1 to TRBJ2-1. CDR1 and CDR2 (germline): DFQATT, SNEGSKA (reference sequence). This CDR3 has 13 amino acids. CDR3 loop: CSARGQSFNEQFF.

The CDR3 here is CASSYGSPYNEQFF. The rearrangement uses TRBV28 and TRBJ2-1. The germline V gene has CDR1 MDHEN and CDR2 SYDVKM. CDR3 size: 14 residues.

The CDR3 reads CASSLNREKAYEQYF. This chain connects TRBV11-2 to TRBJ2-7; TCRdb names TRBD1, which stays unverified in the absence of DNA. Germline CDR1 is SGHAT and CDR2 is FQNNGV. This CDR3 has 15 amino acids.

The genes are TRBV29-1 and TRBJ2-7; as DNA is missing, the TRBD1 call by TCRdb cannot be tested. Germline V gives CDR1 SQVTM, CDR2 ANQGSEA. This CDR3 spans 12 amino acids. CDR3 amino acids: CSVEEGVGGQYF.